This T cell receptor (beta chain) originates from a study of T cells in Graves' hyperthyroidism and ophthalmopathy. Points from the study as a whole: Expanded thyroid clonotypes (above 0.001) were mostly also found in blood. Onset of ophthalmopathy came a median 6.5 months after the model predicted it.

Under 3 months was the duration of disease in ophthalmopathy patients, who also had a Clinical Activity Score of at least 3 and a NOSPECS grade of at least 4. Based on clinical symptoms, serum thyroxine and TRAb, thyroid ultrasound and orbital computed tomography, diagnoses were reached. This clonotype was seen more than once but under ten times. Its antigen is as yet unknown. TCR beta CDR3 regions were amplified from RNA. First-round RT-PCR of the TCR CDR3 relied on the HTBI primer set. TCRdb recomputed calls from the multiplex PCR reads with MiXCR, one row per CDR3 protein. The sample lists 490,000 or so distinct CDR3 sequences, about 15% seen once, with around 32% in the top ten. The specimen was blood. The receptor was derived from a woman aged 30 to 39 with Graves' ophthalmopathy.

CDR3 bases: TGTGCCAGCAGCCGACTAGCGGGAGGTTCAGATACGCAGTATTTT. Translated: CASSRLAGGSDTQYF. The rearrangement joins TRBV6-2 or TRBV6-3 to TRBJ2-3, with 13 bases lining up with TRBD2. This CDR3 has 15 residues. Per the germline V gene, CDR1 is MNHEY and CDR2 is SVGEGT. Germline trimming cut 6 bases from V and 4 bases from J; bases unmatched to any gene: 4.